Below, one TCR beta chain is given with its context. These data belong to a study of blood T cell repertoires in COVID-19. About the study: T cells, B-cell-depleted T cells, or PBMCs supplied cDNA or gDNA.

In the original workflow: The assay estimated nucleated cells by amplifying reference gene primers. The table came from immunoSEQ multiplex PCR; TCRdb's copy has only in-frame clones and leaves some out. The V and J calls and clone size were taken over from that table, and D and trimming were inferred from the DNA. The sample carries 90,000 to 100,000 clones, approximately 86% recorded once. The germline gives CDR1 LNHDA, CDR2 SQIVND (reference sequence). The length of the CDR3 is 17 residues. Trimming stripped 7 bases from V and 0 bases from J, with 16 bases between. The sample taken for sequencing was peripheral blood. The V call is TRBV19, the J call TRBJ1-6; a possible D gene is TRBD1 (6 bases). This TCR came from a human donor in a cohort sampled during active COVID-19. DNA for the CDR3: TGTGCCAGTAACGAATCCGGGACAAGCTCCTATAATTCACCCCTCCACTTT. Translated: CASNESGTSSYNSPLHF.